This TCR beta chain was documented in a study of T cell clones after liver transplantation. About the research overall: TCRbeta sequencing after a pre-transplant mixed lymphocyte reaction identified graft-donor-reactive clones, later tracked in post-transplant blood. Timepoints were pre-transplant, pre-withdrawal, and after withdrawal was completed or failed. Patients counted as tolerant after at least one year off all immunosuppression, enzymes not exceeding twice normal.

Sorting of unstimulated PBMCs yielded separate CD3+CD4+ and CD3+CD8+ fractions. TCRdb keeps only in-frame clones here, not all; method: immunoSEQ multiplex PCR. The sample shows around 80,000 clones, over 80% of them seen only once. J lost 1 base, V lost 6 bases, and 4 bases had no gene match. Germline CDR1 and CDR2: SQVTM and ANQGSEA. CDR3 size: 13 residues. Specimen: CD4+ T cells from blood, collected 45 to 47 months after liver transplant. This clonotype was sampled from a human patient who received a liver transplant. The graft donor may have contributed some T cells. The rearrangement joins TRBV29-1 to TRBJ2-7, with 9 bases matching TRBD1. The CDR3 region has the DNA TGCAGCGTGAGGACAGGGGCGTCCTACGAGCAGTACTTC. Its protein product is CSVRTGASYEQYF.